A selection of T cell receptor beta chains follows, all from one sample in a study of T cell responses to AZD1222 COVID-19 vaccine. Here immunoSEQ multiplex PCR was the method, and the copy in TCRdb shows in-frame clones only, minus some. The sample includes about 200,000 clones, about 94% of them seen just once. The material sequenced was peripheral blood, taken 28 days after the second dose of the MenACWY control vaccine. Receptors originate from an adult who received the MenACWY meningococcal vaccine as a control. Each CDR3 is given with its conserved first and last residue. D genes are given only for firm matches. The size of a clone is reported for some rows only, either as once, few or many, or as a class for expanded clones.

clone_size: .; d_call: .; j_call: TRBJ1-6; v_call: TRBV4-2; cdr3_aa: CASSQGGFGSPLHF; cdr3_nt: TGTGCCAGCAGCCAAGGCGGGTTCGGGTCACCCCTCCACTTT
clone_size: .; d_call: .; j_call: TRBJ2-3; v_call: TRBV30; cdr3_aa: CARPHHLQGPDTQYF; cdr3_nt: TGTGCCCGCCCCCATCACCTGCAGGGGCCGGATACGCAGTATTTT
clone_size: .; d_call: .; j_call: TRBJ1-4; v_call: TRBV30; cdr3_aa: CAWSLQGNEKLFF; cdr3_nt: TGTGCCTGGAGTCTCCAGGGGAATGAAAAACTGTTTTTT
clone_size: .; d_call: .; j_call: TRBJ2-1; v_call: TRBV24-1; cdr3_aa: CATSDGRLENEQFF; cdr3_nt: TGTGCCACCAGTGATGGACGACTAGAGAATGAGCAGTTCTTC
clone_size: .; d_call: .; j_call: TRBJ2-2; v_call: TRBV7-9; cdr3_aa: CASSSRVAGGTGELFF; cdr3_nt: TGTGCCAGCAGCTCCCGGGTGGCAGGGGGGACCGGGGAGCTGTTTTTT
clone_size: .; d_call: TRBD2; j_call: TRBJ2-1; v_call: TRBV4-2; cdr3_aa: CASSQDEREFGNEQFF; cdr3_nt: TGTGCCAGCAGCCAAGATGAGCGGGAGTTCGGCAATGAGCAGTTCTTC
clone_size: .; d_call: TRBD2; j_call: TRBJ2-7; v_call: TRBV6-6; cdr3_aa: CASSRSAGDGYEQYF; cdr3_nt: TGTGCCAGCAGTCGATCCGCGGGGGATGGTTACGAGCAGTACTTC
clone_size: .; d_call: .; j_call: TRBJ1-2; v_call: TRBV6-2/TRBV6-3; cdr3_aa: CASNPSEGGDNYGYTF; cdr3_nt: TGTGCCAGCAACCCCAGCGAGGGGGGGGATAACTATGGCTACACCTTC
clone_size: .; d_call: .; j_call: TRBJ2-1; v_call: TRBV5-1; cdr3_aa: CASSLGGSNEQFF; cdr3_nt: TGCGCCAGCAGCTTGGGAGGGTCCAATGAGCAGTTCTTC
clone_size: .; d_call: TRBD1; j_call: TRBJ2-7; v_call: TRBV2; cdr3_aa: CASSVGPTGVSSYEQYF; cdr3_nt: TGTGCCAGCAGCGTAGGCCCCACAGGGGTTAGCTCCTACGAGCAGTACTTC
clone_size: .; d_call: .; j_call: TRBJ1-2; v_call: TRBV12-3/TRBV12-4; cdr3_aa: CASSYGFGGYTF; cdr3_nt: TGTGCCAGCAGTTATGGATTCGGGGGCTACACCTTC
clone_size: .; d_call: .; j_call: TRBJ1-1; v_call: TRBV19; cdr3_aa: CASTPNWGKTEAFF; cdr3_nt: TGTGCCAGTACCCCCAATTGGGGGAAGACTGAAGCTTTCTTT
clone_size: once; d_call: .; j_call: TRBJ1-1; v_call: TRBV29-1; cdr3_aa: CSVADTEAFF; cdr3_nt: TGCAGCGTTGCGGACACTGAAGCTTTCTTT
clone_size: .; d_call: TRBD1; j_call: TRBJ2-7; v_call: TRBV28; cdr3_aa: CASRQRDRVPEQYF; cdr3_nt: TGTGCCAGCAGGCAAAGGGACAGGGTTCCCGAGCAGTACTTC
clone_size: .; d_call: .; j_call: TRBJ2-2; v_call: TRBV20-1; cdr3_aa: CSAKDGELFF; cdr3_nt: TGCAGTGCTAAGGACGGGGAGCTGTTTTTT
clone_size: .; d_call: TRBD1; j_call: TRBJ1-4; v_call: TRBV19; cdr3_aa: CASSTRQGENEKLFF; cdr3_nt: TGTGCCAGTAGTACCCGACAGGGCGAGAATGAAAAACTGTTTTTT
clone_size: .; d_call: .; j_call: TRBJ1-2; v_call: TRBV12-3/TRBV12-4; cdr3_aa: CASSLSRSRGYTF; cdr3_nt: TGTGCCAGCAGTTTGAGCAGGAGCCGGGGCTACACCTTC
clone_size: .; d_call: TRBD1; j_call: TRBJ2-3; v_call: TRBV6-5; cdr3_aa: CASTGDRVFGTQYF; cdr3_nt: TGTGCCAGCACCGGGGACAGGGTATTTGGTACGCAGTATTTT
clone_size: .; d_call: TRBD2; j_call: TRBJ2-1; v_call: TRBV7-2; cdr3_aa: CASSPSGGNEQFF; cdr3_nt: TGTGCCAGCAGCCCCTCGGGGGGAAATGAGCAGTTCTTC
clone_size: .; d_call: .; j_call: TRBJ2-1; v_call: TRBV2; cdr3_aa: CASFYLGLNEQFF; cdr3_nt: TGTGCCAGCTTTTACCTCGGACTAAATGAGCAGTTCTTC
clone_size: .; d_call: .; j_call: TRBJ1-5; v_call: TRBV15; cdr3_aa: CATSRGGAGNQPQHF; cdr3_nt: TGTGCCACCAGCAGAGGAGGGGCCGGTAATCAGCCCCAGCATTTT
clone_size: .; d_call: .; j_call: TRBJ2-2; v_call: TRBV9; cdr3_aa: CASSVGTNTGELFF; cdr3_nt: TGTGCCAGCAGCGTAGGGACGAACACCGGGGAGCTGTTTTTT
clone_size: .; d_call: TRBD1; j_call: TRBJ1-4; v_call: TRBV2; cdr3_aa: CATRQGTNEKLFF; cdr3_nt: TGTGCCACCCGACAGGGAACTAATGAAAAACTGTTTTTT
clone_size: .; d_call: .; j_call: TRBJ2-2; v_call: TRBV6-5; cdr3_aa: CASRTSLPNTGELFF; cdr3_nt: TGTGCCAGCAGAACGAGCCTACCCAACACCGGGGAGCTGTTTTTT
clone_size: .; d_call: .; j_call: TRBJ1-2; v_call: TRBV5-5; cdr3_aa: CASSLAPLAGVGYGYTF; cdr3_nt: TGTGCCAGCAGCTTGGCGCCTTTGGCAGGGGTGGGCTATGGCTACACCTTC
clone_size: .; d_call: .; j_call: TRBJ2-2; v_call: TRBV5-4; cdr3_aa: CASSLDSAGTGELFF; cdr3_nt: TGTGCCAGCAGCTTAGATAGCGCGGGCACCGGGGAGCTGTTTTTT
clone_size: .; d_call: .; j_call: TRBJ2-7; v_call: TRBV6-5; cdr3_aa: CASSPTGGEQYF; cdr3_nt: TGTGCCAGCAGCCCAACAGGAGGCGAGCAGTACTTC
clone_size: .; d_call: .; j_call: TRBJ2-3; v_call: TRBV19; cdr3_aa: CASSILLPSGDTDTQYF; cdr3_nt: TGTGCCAGTAGTATACTCCTCCCTTCAGGTGACACAGATACGCAGTATTTT